This TCR beta chain was captured by sequencing in a study of vaccination effects on CD4 cells after COVID-19. Profiled with immunoSEQ multiplex PCR; TCRdb holds only in-frame clones, not every one. The sample comprises approximately 29,000 clones, 73% of which are singletons, and 10% to 13% rests with the top ten. In regard to this clone: What it recognizes is unknown.

Germline CDR1 LGHNA, CDR2 YNFKEQ. The CDR3 runs 15 residues. After removal of 6 bases from V and 6 bases from J, the junction contained 12 bases not matched to a gene. Viral peptide pools were used in the ViraFEST assay to expand antigen-specific CD4+ T cells, and sequencing came afterward. With about ten days of culture completed, CD4+ T cells were isolated. Either the BNT162b2 or mRNA-1273 vaccine was given to participants in two doses. The sequence derives from a human donor who received a COVID-19 vaccine. The gene calls are TRBV4-2 and TRBJ1-2; 8 nucleotides line up with TRBD1. Sequences were derived from CD4+ T cells from PBMCs cultured with HCoV-NL63 spike peptides, sampled after COVID-19 vaccination. The DNA of the CDR3 is TGTGCCAGCAGTGGGACAGGCTCAAGACGGGATGGCTACACCTTC. It encodes CASSGTGSRRDGYTF.